The present T cell receptor (beta chain) was sequenced within a study of Tregs in tolerant kidney transplant recipients. Study-level findings and limits: Findings come from small patient numbers and require larger validation. Biological reproducibility was not directly addressed in this study. Activated donor B cell expansion appeared to reveal the most relevant donor-specific TCRbeta repertoire.

V lost 3 bases and J 7 bases, leaving 12 bases between the germline ends. Germline lookup yields CDR1 MDHEN and CDR2 SYDVKM. The CDR3 extends over 14 amino acids. Sequenced by immunoSEQ multiplex PCR; TCRdb stores in-frame clones only, minus some. Here the sample spans about 87,000 clones, approximately 93% being singletons. Comment on this clone: Its antigen remains unknown.

Unstimulated Tregs (CD4+CD25+CD127-) and CD4+CD25- non-Tregs were sorted from PBMCs. This chain uses TRBV28 with TRBJ1-4, with D perhaps matching TRBD1 (6 bases). The receptor comes from a human donor who received a combined kidney and bone marrow transplant. The starting material was CD4+ T cells from blood, obtained before the transplant. Written as DNA, the CDR3 is TGTGCCAGCAGTTTCTGGAGGGGGGGTGAAAAACTGTTTTTT. Translated, it gives CASSFWRGGEKLFF.